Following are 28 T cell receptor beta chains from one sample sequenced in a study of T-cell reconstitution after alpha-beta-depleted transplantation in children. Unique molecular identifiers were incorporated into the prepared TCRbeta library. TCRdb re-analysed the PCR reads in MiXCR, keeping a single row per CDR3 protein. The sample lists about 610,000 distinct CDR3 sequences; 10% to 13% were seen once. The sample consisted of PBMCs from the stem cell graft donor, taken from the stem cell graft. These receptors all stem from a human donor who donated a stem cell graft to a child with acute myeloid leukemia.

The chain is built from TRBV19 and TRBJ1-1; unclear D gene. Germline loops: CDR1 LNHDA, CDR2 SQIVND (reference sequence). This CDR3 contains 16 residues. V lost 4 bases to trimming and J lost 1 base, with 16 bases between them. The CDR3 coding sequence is TGTGCCAGTAGTACCGTCAGAGCGGTTGAGAACACTGAAGCTTTCTTT. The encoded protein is CASSTVRAVENTEAFF.

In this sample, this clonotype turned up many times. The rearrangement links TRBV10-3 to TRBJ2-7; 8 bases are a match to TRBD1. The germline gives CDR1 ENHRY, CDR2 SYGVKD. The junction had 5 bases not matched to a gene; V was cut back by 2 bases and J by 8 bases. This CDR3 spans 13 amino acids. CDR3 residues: CAISEGTGVKQYF. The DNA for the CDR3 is TGTGCCATCAGTGAGGGGACAGGCGTCAAGCAGTACTTC.

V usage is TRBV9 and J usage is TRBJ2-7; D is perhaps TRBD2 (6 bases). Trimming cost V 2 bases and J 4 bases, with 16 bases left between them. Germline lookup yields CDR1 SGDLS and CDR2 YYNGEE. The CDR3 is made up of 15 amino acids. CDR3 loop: CASSVRDFGNYEQYF. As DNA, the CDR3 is TGTGCCAGCAGCGTCCGGGACTTTGGAAATTACGAGCAGTACTTC.

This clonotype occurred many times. CDR3 sequence reads: CASSLEGPADTQYF. The CDR3 nucleotides are TGTGCCAGCAGTTTGGAGGGACCCGCGGATACGCAGTATTTT. The chain employs TRBV12-3 or TRBV12-4 and TRBJ2-3, with D perhaps TRBD2 (6 bases). The CDR3 sequence is 14 residues long. V was shortened by 3 bases and J by 6 bases, with 13 bases between the two germline ends.

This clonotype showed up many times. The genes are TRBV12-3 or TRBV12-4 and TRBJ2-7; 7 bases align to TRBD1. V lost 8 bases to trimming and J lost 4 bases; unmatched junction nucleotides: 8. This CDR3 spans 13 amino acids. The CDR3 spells CASGRQGPYEQYF. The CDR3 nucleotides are TGTGCCAGCGGTCGACAGGGACCTTACGAGCAGTACTTC.

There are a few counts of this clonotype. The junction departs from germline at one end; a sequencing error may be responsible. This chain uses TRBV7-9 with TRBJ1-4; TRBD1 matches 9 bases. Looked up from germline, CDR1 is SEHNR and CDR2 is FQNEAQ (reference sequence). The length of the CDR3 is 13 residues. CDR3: CASSTSGPGQGDF. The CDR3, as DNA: TGTGCCAGCAGCACATCCGGCCCGGGACAGGGTGATTTT.

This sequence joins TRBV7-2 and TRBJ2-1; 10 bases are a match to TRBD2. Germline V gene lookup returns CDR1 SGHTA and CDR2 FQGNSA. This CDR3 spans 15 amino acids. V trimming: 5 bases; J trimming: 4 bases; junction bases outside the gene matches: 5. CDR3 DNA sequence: TGTGCCAGCAGCAAAGGACTAGCGGAGTACAATGAGCAGTTCTTC. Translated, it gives CASSKGLAEYNEQFF.

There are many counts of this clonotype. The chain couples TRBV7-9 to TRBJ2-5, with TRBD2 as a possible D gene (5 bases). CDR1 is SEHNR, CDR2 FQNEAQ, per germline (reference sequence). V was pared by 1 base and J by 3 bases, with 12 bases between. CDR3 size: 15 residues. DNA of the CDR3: TGTGCCAGCAGCTTAGATGAAGGGCGGGAAGAGACCCAGTACTTC. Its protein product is CASSLDEGREETQYF.

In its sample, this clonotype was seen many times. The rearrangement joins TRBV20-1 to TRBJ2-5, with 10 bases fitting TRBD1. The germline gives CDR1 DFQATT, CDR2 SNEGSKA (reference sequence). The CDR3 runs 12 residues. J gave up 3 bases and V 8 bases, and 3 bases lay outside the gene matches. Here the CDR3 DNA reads TGCAGTACGGGACAGGGGAAAGAGACCCAGTACTTC. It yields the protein CSTGQGKETQYF.

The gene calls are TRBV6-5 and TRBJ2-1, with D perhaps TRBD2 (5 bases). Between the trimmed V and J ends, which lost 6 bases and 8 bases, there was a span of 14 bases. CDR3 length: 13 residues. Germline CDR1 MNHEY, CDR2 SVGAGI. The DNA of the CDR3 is TGTGCCAGCAGATTACTAGGGTTCTATGAGCAGTTCTTC. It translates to CASRLLGFYEQFF.

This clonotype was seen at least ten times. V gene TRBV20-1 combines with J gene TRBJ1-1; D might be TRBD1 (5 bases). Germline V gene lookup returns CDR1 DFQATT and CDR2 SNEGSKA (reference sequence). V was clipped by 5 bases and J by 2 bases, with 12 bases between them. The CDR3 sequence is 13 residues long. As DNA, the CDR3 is TGCAGTGCTGGCCGACAGAAAAACACTGAAGCTTTCTTT. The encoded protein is CSAGRQKNTEAFF.

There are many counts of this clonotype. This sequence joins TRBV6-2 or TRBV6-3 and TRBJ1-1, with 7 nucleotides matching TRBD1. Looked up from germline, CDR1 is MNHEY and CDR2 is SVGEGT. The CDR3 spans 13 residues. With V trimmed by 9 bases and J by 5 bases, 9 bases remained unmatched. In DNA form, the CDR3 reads TGTGCCAGTGTAAGGGGGCTCAAAACTGAAGCTTTCTTT. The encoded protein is CASVRGLKTEAFF.

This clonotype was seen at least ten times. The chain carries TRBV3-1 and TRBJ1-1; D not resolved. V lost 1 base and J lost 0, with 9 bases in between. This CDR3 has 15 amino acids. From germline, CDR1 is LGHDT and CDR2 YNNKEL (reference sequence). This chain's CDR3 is CASSQVGRMNTEAFF. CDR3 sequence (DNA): TGTGCCAGCAGCCAAGTTGGCAGAATGAACACTGAAGCTTTCTTT.

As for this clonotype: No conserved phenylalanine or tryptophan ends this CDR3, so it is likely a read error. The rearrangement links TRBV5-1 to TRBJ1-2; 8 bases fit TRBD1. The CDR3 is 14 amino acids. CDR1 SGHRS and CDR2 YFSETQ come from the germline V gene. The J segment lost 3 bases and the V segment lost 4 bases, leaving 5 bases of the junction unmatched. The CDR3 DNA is TGCGCCAGCAGCCTGACAGGGGACCACTATGGCTACACCGTC. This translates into CASSLTGDHYGYTV.

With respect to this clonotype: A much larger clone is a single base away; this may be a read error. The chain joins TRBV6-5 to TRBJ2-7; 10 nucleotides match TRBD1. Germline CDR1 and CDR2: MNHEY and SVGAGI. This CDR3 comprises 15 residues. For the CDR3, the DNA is TGTGCCAGCAGTTACAGTGGGACAGGGGTCTACGAGCGGTACTTC. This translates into CASSYSGTGVYERYF.

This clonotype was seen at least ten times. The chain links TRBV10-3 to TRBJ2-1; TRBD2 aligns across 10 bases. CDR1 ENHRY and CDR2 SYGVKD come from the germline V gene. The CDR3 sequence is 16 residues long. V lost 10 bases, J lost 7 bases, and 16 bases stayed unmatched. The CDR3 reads CATHRASGSSGNEQFF. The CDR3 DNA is TGTGCCACCCATCGGGCTAGCGGGAGTAGCGGGAATGAGCAGTTCTTC.

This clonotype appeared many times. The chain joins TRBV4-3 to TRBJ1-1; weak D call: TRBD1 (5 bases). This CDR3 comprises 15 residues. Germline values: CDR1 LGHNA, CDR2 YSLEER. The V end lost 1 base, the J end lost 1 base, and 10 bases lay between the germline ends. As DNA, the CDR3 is TGCGCCAGCAGCCAAGTGACGGGGGGGAACACTGAAGCTTTCTTT. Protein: CASSQVTGGNTEAFF.

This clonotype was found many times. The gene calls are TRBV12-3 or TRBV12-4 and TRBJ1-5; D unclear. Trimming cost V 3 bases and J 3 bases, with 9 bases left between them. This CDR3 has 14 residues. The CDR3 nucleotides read TGTGCCAGCAGTTTGGGCATTCCCAATCAGCCCCAGCATTTT. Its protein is CASSLGIPNQPQHF.

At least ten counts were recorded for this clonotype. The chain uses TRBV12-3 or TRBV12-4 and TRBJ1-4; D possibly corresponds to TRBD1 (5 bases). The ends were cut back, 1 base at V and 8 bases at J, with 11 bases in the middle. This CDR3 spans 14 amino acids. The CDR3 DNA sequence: TGTGCCAGCAGTTTAGTAGGGGCTGGAGAAAAACTGTTTTTT. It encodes CASSLVGAGEKLFF.

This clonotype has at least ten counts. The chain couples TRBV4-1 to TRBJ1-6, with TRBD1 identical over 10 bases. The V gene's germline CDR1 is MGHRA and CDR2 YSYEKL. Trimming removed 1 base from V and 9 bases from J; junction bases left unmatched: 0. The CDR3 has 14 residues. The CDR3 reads CASSQGQGASPLHF. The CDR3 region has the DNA TGCGCCAGCAGCCAAGGACAGGGGGCTTCACCCCTCCACTTT.

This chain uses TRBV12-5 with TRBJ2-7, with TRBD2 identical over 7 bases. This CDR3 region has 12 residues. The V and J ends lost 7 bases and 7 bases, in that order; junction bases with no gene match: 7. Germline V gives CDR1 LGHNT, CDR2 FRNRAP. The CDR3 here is CASERGTREQYF. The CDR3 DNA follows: TGTGCTAGTGAGCGGGGAACGCGGGAGCAGTACTTC.

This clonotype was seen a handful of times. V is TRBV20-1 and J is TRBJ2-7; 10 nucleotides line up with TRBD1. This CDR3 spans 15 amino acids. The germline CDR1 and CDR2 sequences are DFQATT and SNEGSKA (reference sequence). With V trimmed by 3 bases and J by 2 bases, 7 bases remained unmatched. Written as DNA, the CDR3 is TGCAGTGCTAGTGCGACAGGGGGCGCCCCCTACGAGCAGTACTTC. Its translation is CSASATGGAPYEQYF.

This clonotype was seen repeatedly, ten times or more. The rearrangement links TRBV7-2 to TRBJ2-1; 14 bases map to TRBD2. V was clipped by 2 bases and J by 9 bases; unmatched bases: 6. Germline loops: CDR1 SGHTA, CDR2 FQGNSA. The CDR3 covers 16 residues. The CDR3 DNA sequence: TGTGCCAGCAGCTTATCCGGGACTAGCGGGAGAGGTGAGCAGTTCTTC. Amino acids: CASSLSGTSGRGEQFF.

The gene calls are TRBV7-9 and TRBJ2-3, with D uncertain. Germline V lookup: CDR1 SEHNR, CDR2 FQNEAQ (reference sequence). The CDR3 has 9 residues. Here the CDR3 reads CALGDTQYF. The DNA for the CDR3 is TGTGCTTTGGGAGATACGCAGTATTTT.

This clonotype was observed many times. CDR3 residues: CSAGQGEIGTEAFF. DNA of the CDR3: TGCAGTGCCGGTCAGGGGGAAATTGGCACTGAAGCTTTCTTT. The V gene is TRBV20-1, the J gene TRBJ1-1; 7 bases fit TRBD1. The ends lost 6 bases at V and 4 bases at J; junction bases unmatched: 11. There are 14 residues in the CDR3. Germline V gene sequence: CDR1 DFQATT, CDR2 SNEGSKA (reference sequence).

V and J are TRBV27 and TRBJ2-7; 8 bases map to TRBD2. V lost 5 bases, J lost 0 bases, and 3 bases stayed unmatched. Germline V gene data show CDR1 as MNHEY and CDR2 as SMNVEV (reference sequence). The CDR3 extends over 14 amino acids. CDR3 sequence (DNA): TGTGCCAGCAGTAGGGCGGGAGGCTCCTACGAGCAGTACTTC. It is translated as CASSRAGGSYEQYF.

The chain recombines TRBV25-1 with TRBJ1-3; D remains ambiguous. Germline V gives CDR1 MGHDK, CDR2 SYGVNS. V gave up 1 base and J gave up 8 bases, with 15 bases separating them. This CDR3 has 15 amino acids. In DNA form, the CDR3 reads TGTGCCAGCAGTGAATGGGAAAGTGGTACGGACACCATATATTTT. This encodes CASSEWESGTDTIYF.

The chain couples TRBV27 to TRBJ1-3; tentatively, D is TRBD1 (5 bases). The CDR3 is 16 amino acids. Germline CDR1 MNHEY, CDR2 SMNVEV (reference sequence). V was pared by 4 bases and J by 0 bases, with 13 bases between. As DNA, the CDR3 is TGTGCCAGCAGTTCTACGGGGACGGACTCTGGAAACACCATATATTTT. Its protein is CASSSTGTDSGNTIYF.